The TCR beta chain described here comes from a study of CD8 T cells in ankylosing spondylitis. General study findings and limits: The disease-linked clones had a CD8+ phenotype and low blood frequencies.

One entry per CDR3 protein, called by TCRdb with MiXCR from the 5' RACE reads. The data contain some 200,000 distinct CDR3 sequences, 9.5% to 15% of them singletons. Worth noting for this clonotype: The antigen is unknown.

CDR1 and CDR2 from the germline V gene are SGHRS and YFSETQ. The CDR3 has 14 amino acids. The V gene lost 6 bases and the J gene lost 8 bases, with 19 bases spanning the gap. The receptor's source is a male donor with ankylosing spondylitis or in good health (not recorded which). The chain carries TRBV5-1 and TRBJ2-3, with a tentative D call TRBD2 (6 bases). The material sequenced was blood, either unsorted or a sorted T cell fraction (not recorded which). DNA of the CDR3: TGCGCCAGCACCTCGTATGGGGAGGTTGGTACGCAGTATTTT. It specifies CASTSYGEVGTQYF.